The 10 T cell receptor beta chains given below trace back to one sample, sequenced in a study of blood T cell repertoires in COVID-19 (dated by TCRdb to 2018 to 2020). Library creation used the immunoSEQ multiplex PCR assay. Sourced from immuneACCESS, this table was stored by TCRdb with only in-frame sequences that have V and J called. A share of the clones is absent; for the studies checked, an unresolved V gene accounts for under half, and the remainder has no known explanation. The sample records 94,000 or so clones, about 91% of which are singletons. The leading ten clones occupy approximately 8.7% of the sample. The material sequenced was peripheral blood. Receptors originate from a woman aged 70-85 years with acute or convalescent COVID-19.

This chain links TRBV3-1 (or the pseudogene TRBV3-2) with TRBJ2-1, with 9 bases identical to TRBD2. V lost 0 bases to trimming and J lost 8 bases; unmatched junction nucleotides: 2. The CDR3 sequence is 14 residues long. CDR1 is LGHDT and CDR2 is YNNKEL in the germline V gene (reference sequence). Here the CDR3 reads CASSQEGTSYEQFF. CDR3 DNA sequence: TGTGCCAGCAGCCAAGAGGGGACTAGCTATGAGCAGTTCTTC.

The chain combines TRBV6-5 with TRBJ1-1; D may be TRBD1 (6 bases). The CDR3 runs 13 residues. Trimming cost V 5 bases and J 1 base, with 8 bases left between them. Germline lookup yields CDR1 MNHEY and CDR2 SVGAGI. CDR3 amino acids: CASSLQGNTEAFF. In DNA form, the CDR3 reads TGTGCCAGCAGTCTACAGGGGAACACTGAAGCTTTCTTT.

This rearrangement joins TRBV6-5 to TRBJ2-7; 9 bases are shared with TRBD1. V lost 0 bases, J lost 7 bases, and 10 bases stayed unmatched. CDR1 and CDR2 (germline): MNHEY, SVGAGI. This CDR3 region has 16 residues. CDR3: CASSYSLARTGEEQYF. The CDR3 region has the DNA TGTGCCAGCAGTTACTCCCTCGCCAGGACAGGGGAAGAGCAGTACTTC.

This clone appeared a few times. The rearrangement joins TRBV4-2 to TRBJ2-2, with D hard to call. The CDR3 sequence is 15 residues long. Trimming took 0 bases from V and 6 from J, leaving 11 bases between them. Germline loops: CDR1 LGHNA, CDR2 YNFKEQ. As DNA, the CDR3 is TGTGCCAGCAGCCAAGATTACCTCGCGGCCGGGGAGCTGTTTTTT. Translation: CASSQDYLAAGELFF.

This chain joins TRBV5-1 and TRBJ2-5; D remains unclear. This CDR3 spans 13 amino acids. V shed 1 base and J shed 2 bases, with 6 bases lying between them. The germline CDR1 and CDR2 sequences are SGHRS and YFSETQ. The CDR3 loop reads CASSLKLQETQYF. The CDR3 DNA follows: TGCGCCAGCAGCTTGAAGCTTCAAGAGACCCAGTACTTC.

The V call is TRBV5-1, the J call TRBJ2-2; 7 bases are a match to TRBD2. Germline lookup yields CDR1 SGHRS and CDR2 YFSETQ. Germline trimming cut 5 bases from V and 0 bases from J; bases unmatched to any gene: 10. This CDR3 region has 17 residues. The CDR3 is CASRKQTSRSNTGELFF. In DNA, the CDR3 is TGCGCCAGCAGGAAGCAGACTAGCAGATCGAACACCGGGGAGCTGTTTTTT.

The chain uses TRBV19 and TRBJ2-7; the D gene is possibly TRBD2 (6 bases). Germline CDR1 is LNHDA and CDR2 is SQIVND (reference sequence). CDR3 length equals 17 residues. The germline V and J ends were trimmed by 6 bases and 3 bases, with 24 bases remaining between them. The CDR3 nucleotides are TGTGCCAGTAGCAGAACGCAAAGGCAAACAGCGGGCTACGAGCAGTACTTC. Residues: CASSRTQRQTAGYEQYF.

The chain recombines TRBV18 with TRBJ2-1; the D gene is possibly TRBD2 (6 bases). Germline assignment: CDR1 KGHSH and CDR2 LQKENI. This CDR3 region has 15 residues. V was shortened by 3 bases and J by 14 bases, with 23 bases between the two germline ends. CDR3 sequence (DNA): TGTGCCAGCTCACCGAGGGGAGCTCGGGACTCCCGCGAGTTCTTC. It is translated as CASSPRGARDSREFF.

The rearrangement joins TRBV27 to TRBJ1-1, with 9 bases aligning to TRBD1. The CDR3 loop spans 13 amino acids. The junction had 11 bases not matched to a gene; V was cut back by 7 bases and J by 11 bases. Germline CDR1 MNHEY, CDR2 SMNVEV (reference sequence). Here the CDR3 reads CASKRPGQGSAFF. DNA for the CDR3: TGTGCCAGCAAAAGGCCGGGACAGGGCTCGGCTTTCTTT.

V gene TRBV6-6 combines with J gene TRBJ2-1; 7 nucleotides line up with TRBD1. This CDR3 contains 14 residues. V lost 2 bases and J lost 4; bases outside the gene matches: 2. Looked up from germline, CDR1 is MNHNY and CDR2 is SVGAGI (reference sequence). CDR3 DNA sequence: TGTGCCAGCAGTTACACGGGACAGTACAATGAGCAGTTCTTC. It codes for CASSYTGQYNEQFF.